This is a list of T cell receptor beta chains from one sample in a study of shared clonotypes between healthy human individuals. The assay was immunoSEQ multiplex PCR, and TCRdb's table has in-frame clones only and misses some. This sample has around 750,000 clones; about 74% occur once, and the top ten carry 1.5% to 2%. Sequencing was carried out using memory CD4+ T cells sorted from blood. These receptors were collected from a woman in her thirties in good health. Each CDR3 is given with its conserved first and last residue. D genes are given only for firm matches. Rows give clone size only sometimes, using once, few, many, or a class for an expanded clone.

length: 13; size: NA; J: TRBJ1-2; V: TRBV5-6; D: TRBD1; DNA: TGTGCCAGCAGCTACGACAGGGTCGGCGGCTACACCTTC; CDR3: CASSYDRVGGYTF
length: 15; size: once; J: TRBJ2-7; V: TRBV6-1; D: NA; DNA: TGTGCCAGCAGTGTTGGGCAGGGGAGTTTCTACGAGCAGTACTTC; CDR3: CASSVGQGSFYEQYF
length: 22; size: NA; J: TRBJ2-1; V: TRBV28; D: NA; DNA: TGTGCCAGCAGTTTTTTATGGGTTGGGGGAGGGGGCCCCAGGAGCTCCTACAATGAGCAGTTCTTC; CDR3: CASSFLWVGGGGPRSSYNEQFF
length: 13; size: once; J: TRBJ1-1; V: TRBV30; D: NA; DNA: TGTGCCTGGCTCAGGGATATGCACACTGAAGCTTTCTTT; CDR3: CAWLRDMHTEAFF
length: 13; size: NA; J: TRBJ2-5; V: TRBV10-3; D: NA; DNA: TGTGCCATCAGTGAGGGGTACCAAGAGACCCAGTACTTC; CDR3: CAISEGYQETQYF
length: 14; size: NA; J: TRBJ2-1; V: TRBV4-1; D: TRBD2; DNA: TGCGCCAGCAGCCAGACAGCGGGAGTCGATGAGCAGTTCTTC; CDR3: CASSQTAGVDEQFF
length: 16; size: NA; J: TRBJ2-3; V: TRBV6-1; D: TRBD1; DNA: TGTGCCAGCAGTGAGACAGGGGGAAGAAGCACAGATACGCAGTATTTT; CDR3: CASSETGGRSTDTQYF
length: 14; size: NA; J: TRBJ1-4; V: TRBV7-2; D: NA; DNA: TGTGCCAGCAGCTCCAGAAGGAATAATGAAAAACTGTTTTTT; CDR3: CASSSRRNNEKLFF
length: 16; size: few; J: TRBJ2-5; V: TRBV28; D: TRBD2; DNA: TGTGCCAGCAGTATACCGACTAGCGGGGTCCGGGAGACCCAGTACTTC; CDR3: CASSIPTSGVRETQYF
length: 11; size: few; J: TRBJ2-3; V: TRBV20-1; D: NA; DNA: TGCAGGACAGGTAGCACAGATACGCAGTATTTT; CDR3: CRTGSTDTQYF
length: 13; size: many; J: TRBJ2-7; V: TRBV28; D: TRBD2; DNA: TGTGCCAGCATGGGACTAGAAACCTACGAGCAGTACTTC; CDR3: CASMGLETYEQYF
length: 14; size: NA; J: TRBJ2-5; V: TRBV4-1; D: TRBD2; DNA: TGCGCCAGCAGCCGGGGACTAGTACTAGAGACCCAGTACTTC; CDR3: CASSRGLVLETQYF
length: 12; size: NA; J: TRBJ2-7; V: TRBV2; D: NA; DNA: TGTGCCAGCAGTTATGGCCGCGGCGAGCAGTACTTC; CDR3: CASSYGRGEQYF
length: 12; size: few; J: TRBJ2-7; V: TRBV7-6; D: NA; DNA: TGTGCCAGCAGCGAACCAAGTGGGGAGCAGTACTTC; CDR3: CASSEPSGEQYF
length: 13; size: NA; J: TRBJ1-1; V: TRBV7-9; D: NA; DNA: TGTGCCAGCAGCTTTGGGGGGAACACTGAAGCTTTCTTT; CDR3: CASSFGGNTEAFF
length: 15; size: NA; J: TRBJ2-7; V: TRBV5-5; D: NA; DNA: TGTGCCAGCAGCTTGGTTTCCGACACCAGCTACGAGCAGTACTTC; CDR3: CASSLVSDTSYEQYF
length: 17; size: NA; J: TRBJ2-7; V: TRBV18; D: NA; DNA: TGTGCCAGCTCACTCGAGGATGGGAGTCTCCTCCGGGGGGAGCAGTACTTC; CDR3: CASSLEDGSLLRGEQYF
length: 15; size: few; J: TRBJ2-3; V: TRBV11-3; D: NA; DNA: TGTGCCAGCAGCTTAGGTAATTCTGCAACAGATACGCAGTATTTT; CDR3: CASSLGNSATDTQYF
length: 14; size: NA; J: TRBJ2-3; V: TRBV10-3; D: TRBD2; DNA: TGTGCCACGTGGGGCGGGAGCGGGACAGATACGCAGTATTTT; CDR3: CATWGGSGTDTQYF
length: 14; size: NA; J: TRBJ1-2; V: TRBV4-2; D: NA; DNA: TGTGCCAGCAGCCAAGTCGGTGATAACTATGGCTACACCTTC; CDR3: CASSQVGDNYGYTF
length: 15; size: NA; J: TRBJ2-1; V: TRBV6-5; D: NA; DNA: TGTGCCAGCAGTTACTCGAGGACAGCCTACAATGAGCAGTTCTTC; CDR3: CASSYSRTAYNEQFF
length: 15; size: once; J: TRBJ1-1; V: TRBV18; D: NA; DNA: TGTGCCAGCTCACACACAGAGGCCTCGAACACTGAAGCTTTCTTT; CDR3: CASSHTEASNTEAFF
length: 13; size: NA; J: TRBJ2-7; V: TRBV27; D: NA; DNA: TGTGCCAGCAGTAACCATCCGTCCTACGAGCAGTACTTC; CDR3: CASSNHPSYEQYF
length: 13; size: NA; J: TRBJ2-1; V: TRBV28; D: TRBD2; DNA: TGTGCCAGCACCAGCGGGAGGAGCAATGAGCAGTTCTTC; CDR3: CASTSGRSNEQFF
length: 16; size: NA; J: TRBJ2-4; V: TRBV28; D: TRBD1; DNA: TGTGCCAGCAAATCCAGGGGGACATTTGTGAGGGACATTCAGTACTTC; CDR3: CASKSRGTFVRDIQYF
length: 16; size: NA; J: TRBJ2-1; V: TRBV9; D: TRBD2; DNA: TGTGCCAGCAGCGTAGTTCCCAGCGGGAGTAGTAATGAGCAGTTCTTC; CDR3: CASSVVPSGSSNEQFF
length: 16; size: many; J: TRBJ2-3; V: TRBV7-3; D: TRBD2; DNA: TGTGCCAGCAGCTTAAGGCCATCGGCGGGAGTCGATACGCAGTATTTT; CDR3: CASSLRPSAGVDTQYF
length: 14; size: NA; J: TRBJ2-5; V: TRBV28; D: TRBD1; DNA: TGTGCCAGCAGTTTTGAGGGGGCGCGGGAGACCCAGTACTTC; CDR3: CASSFEGARETQYF
length: 12; size: once; J: TRBJ2-2; V: TRBV28; D: NA; DNA: TGTGCCAGCAGTATAAACACCGGGGAGCTGTTTTTT; CDR3: CASSINTGELFF
length: 14; size: NA; J: TRBJ1-1; V: TRBV28; D: TRBD1; DNA: TGTGCCAGCAGTAGGGACAGGGGGCTGGCTGAAGCTTTCTTT; CDR3: CASSRDRGLAEAFF
length: 15; size: NA; J: TRBJ1-1; V: TRBV27; D: NA; DNA: TGTGCCAGCAGAATGCGGCAGGGGTTGAACACTGAAGCTTTCTTT; CDR3: CASRMRQGLNTEAFF
length: 13; size: NA; J: TRBJ1-5; V: TRBV4-2; D: NA; DNA: TGTGCCAGCAGCCAAGTCCGGGATCAGCCCCAGCATTTT; CDR3: CASSQVRDQPQHF
length: 19; size: NA; J: TRBJ2-7; V: TRBV28; D: NA; DNA: TGTGCCAGCAGTACCATTTGGGTACGAGAGTCCGCGAGCGGCTACGAGCAGTACTTC; CDR3: CASSTIWVRESASGYEQYF
length: 15; size: NA; J: TRBJ2-3; V: TRBV19; D: TRBD2; DNA: TGTGCCAGTAGTAGGGCGGGAGCGGAGGCAGATACGCAGTATTTT; CDR3: CASSRAGAEADTQYF
length: 15; size: NA; J: TRBJ2-2; V: TRBV2; D: TRBD2; DNA: TGTGCCAGCAGTGCAGGACTAGCGGGAGTAGGGGAGCTGTTTTTT; CDR3: CASSAGLAGVGELFF
length: 15; size: NA; J: TRBJ1-6; V: TRBV7-9; D: TRBD1; DNA: TGTGCCAGCAGCTCTGGACAGGGGACCAATTCACCCCTCCACTTT; CDR3: CASSSGQGTNSPLHF
length: 13; size: NA; J: TRBJ2-1; V: TRBV5-4; D: NA; DNA: TGTGCCAGCAGCTTGTATGAAGCTAATGAGCAGTTCTTC; CDR3: CASSLYEANEQFF
length: 14; size: NA; J: TRBJ2-3; V: TRBV6-1; D: NA; DNA: TGTGCCAGCAGTGATAAGGGTAGCACAGATACGCAGTATTTT; CDR3: CASSDKGSTDTQYF
length: 15; size: NA; J: TRBJ1-4; V: TRBV28; D: TRBD1; DNA: TGTGCCAGCAGTCCGCGACAGGGGTTCGATGAAAAACTGTTTTTT; CDR3: CASSPRQGFDEKLFF
length: 17; size: NA; J: TRBJ2-1; V: TRBV5-1; D: TRBD2; DNA: TGCGCCAGCAGCTTGTTGGCTAGCGGGACGCTCTACAATGAGCAGTTCTTC; CDR3: CASSLLASGTLYNEQFF
length: 17; size: NA; J: TRBJ2-2; V: TRBV15; D: TRBD2; DNA: TGTGCCACCAGCAGAGCCACTTCGAGCGGGAGGGTCGGGGAGCTGTTTTTT; CDR3: CATSRATSSGRVGELFF
length: 15; size: many; J: TRBJ2-7; V: TRBV6-1; D: TRBD2; DNA: TGTGCCAGCAGCGGACTAGCGGGAACTTCCTACGAGCAGTACTTC; CDR3: CASSGLAGTSYEQYF
length: 18; size: NA; J: TRBJ2-3; V: TRBV27; D: NA; DNA: TGTGCCAGCAGTTCGGCCCGGTTTGTTGGAGGTAGCACAGATACGCAGTATTTT; CDR3: CASSSARFVGGSTDTQYF
length: 13; size: many; J: TRBJ2-7; V: TRBV4-1; D: NA; DNA: TGCGCCAGCAGCTCAAGCCAGGGCTACGAGCAGTACTTC; CDR3: CASSSSQGYEQYF
length: 13; size: NA; J: TRBJ2-1; V: TRBV15; D: NA; DNA: TGTGCCACCAGCAGAGATCGGGGGAATGAGCAGTTCTTC; CDR3: CATSRDRGNEQFF
length: 14; size: NA; J: TRBJ1-5; V: TRBV25-1; D: NA; DNA: TGTGCCAGCAGTGAGGCAGGGCCGCATCAGCCCCAGCATTTT; CDR3: CASSEAGPHQPQHF
length: 14; size: NA; J: TRBJ2-7; V: TRBV5-1; D: NA; DNA: TGCGCCAGCAGCTTGCTGGGACGGAACTACGAGCAGTACTTC; CDR3: CASSLLGRNYEQYF
length: 15; size: NA; J: TRBJ1-4; V: TRBV4-1; D: TRBD1; DNA: TGCGCCAGCAGCCGAGGGGACAGGGATCGTGAAAAACTGTTTTTT; CDR3: CASSRGDRDREKLFF